The rows below give T cell receptor beta chains drawn from one sample of a study of Ad26.COV2.S vaccination and SARS-CoV-2 variants. The method was immunoSEQ multiplex PCR; TCRdb's version includes in-frame clones alone and lacks a portion of them. The sample yields about 400,000 clones, roughly 80% seen once. Sequences were derived from peripheral blood, sampled in a trial of Ad26.COV2.S vaccine versus placebo. Every receptor here comes from a person aged 18-60 years who received the Ad26.COV2.S COVID-19 vaccine or a placebo. Each CDR3 is given with its conserved first and last residue. A D gene is named only where the DNA matches it firmly. Expanded clones get a size class; other rows say once, few or many, or leave the size out.

v_gene	j_gene	d_gene	abundance	CDR3nt	CDR3aa
TRBV11-3	TRBJ2-5	TRBD1	NA	TGTGCCAGCAGCTCGGGACAGGGCGTGGGTAGCGCGTACTTC	CASSSGQGVGSAYF
TRBV5-5	TRBJ2-7	NA	NA	TGTGCCAGCAGCTTGGGGGCTAGCGTACCCTACGAGCAGTACTTC	CASSLGASVPYEQYF
TRBV29-1	TRBJ1-1	NA	NA	TGCAGCGTTGGTGGGGGGAGACAGGACACTGAAGCTTTCTTT	CSVGGGRQDTEAFF
TRBV21-1	TRBJ1-1	NA	few	TGTGCCAGCAGCAAAGGAAAACTCCGGCCGAAAACTGAAGCTTTCTTT	CASSKGKLRPKTEAFF
TRBV12-3/TRBV12-4	TRBJ2-1	NA	NA	TGTGCCAGCAGTTTGGATTACAATGAGCAGTTCTTC	CASSLDYNEQFF
TRBV7-3	TRBJ1-1	TRBD1	NA	TGTGCCAGCAGCTCCTCAGGGGGAACTGAAGCTTTCTTT	CASSSSGGTEAFF
TRBV29-1	TRBJ2-1	NA	NA	TGCAGCGTTGAAACAAGGGAGCAGTTCTTC	CSVETREQFF
TRBV7-2	TRBJ1-5	NA	NA	TGTGCCAGCAGCTCTTCCCGGCGCATTCAGCCCCAGCATTTT	CASSSSRRIQPQHF
TRBV18	TRBJ1-1	NA	NA	TGTGCCAGCTCACCGTCGGTCAGGTCGGTTGAAGCTTTCTTT	CASSPSVRSVEAFF
TRBV10-2	TRBJ1-1	NA	NA	TGCGCCAGCAGCCTCACCCAGGTAACTTTCTTT	CASSLTQVTFF
TRBV7-2	TRBJ2-7	NA	few	TGTGCCAGCAGCTCGAGCCAGGGTTTTTACGAGCAGTACTTC	CASSSSQGFYEQYF
TRBV30	TRBJ1-5	NA	NA	TGTGCCTGGAGTGCGCGCGGCGCCCAGCATTTT	CAWSARGAQHF
TRBV24-1	TRBJ1-4	TRBD1	NA	TGTGCCACCAGTGATACAGGGGGCGCCGGTGAAAAACTGTTTTTT	CATSDTGGAGEKLFF
TRBV11-3	TRBJ1-2	TRBD1	NA	TGTGCCAGCAGCTTGGGGGGGGACAGGGAACCCTATGGCTACACCTTC	CASSLGGDREPYGYTF
TRBV5-1	TRBJ1-6	NA	few	TGCGCCAGCAGCTTGGGGCAAACAAACTCACCCCTCCACTTT	CASSLGQTNSPLHF
TRBV4-2	TRBJ2-7	NA	few	TGTGCCAGCAGCCAGGGAGGTGGAGTGGGTTACGAGCAGTACTTC	CASSQGGGVGYEQYF
TRBV20-1	TRBJ2-7	TRBD2	NA	TGCAGTGCTCCCGGGGGGAGAGAGCAGTACTTC	CSAPGGREQYF
TRBV11-3	TRBJ2-3	NA	NA	TGTGCCAGCAGCTTACAAGGCTCCACGGATACGCAGTATTTT	CASSLQGSTDTQYF
TRBV7-9	TRBJ2-7	NA	NA	TGTGCCAGCACCCCCGAACGTACCTCCTACGAGCAGTACTTC	CASTPERTSYEQYF
TRBV7-9	TRBJ1-6	NA	NA	TGTGCCGGGGGACTTGAACAGGGAAGGAATTCACCCCTCCACTTT	CAGGLEQGRNSPLHF
TRBV27	TRBJ1-1	NA	few	TGTGCCAGCAGTTCGACAGCGGGCACTGAAGCTTTCTTT	CASSSTAGTEAFF
TRBV5-1	TRBJ2-5	NA	NA	TGCGCCAGCAGGGCAGGGGAGACCCAGTACTTC	CASRAGETQYF
TRBV5-1	TRBJ2-4	TRBD2	NA	TGCGCCAGCAGCTTGGAGGTGCGGGGGGCCAAAAACATTCAGTACTTC	CASSLEVRGAKNIQYF
TRBV4-1	TRBJ2-1	NA	once	TGCGCCAGCAGTCCCCCGGGGGTAGGGGACTACAATGAGCAGTTCTTC	CASSPPGVGDYNEQFF
TRBV5-1	TRBJ2-5	NA	NA	TGCGCCAGCAGAGGGGAAGAGACCCAGTACTTC	CASRGEETQYF
TRBV19	TRBJ2-1	NA	once	TGTGCCAGTAGTAAGCTAGCCAGCTACAATGAGCAGTTCTTC	CASSKLASYNEQFF
TRBV15	TRBJ2-6	NA	NA	TGTGCCACCAGGGGGGTAGGGGCCAACGTCCTGACTTTC	CATRGVGANVLTF
TRBV3-1/TRBV3-2	TRBJ2-5	TRBD2	NA	TGTGCCAGCAGCCTACCCGCGGGGAGGGAAGAGACCCAGTACTTC	CASSLPAGREETQYF
TRBV3-1/TRBV3-2	TRBJ2-1	NA	NA	TGTGCCAGCAGCCAAGGGGCGGGGAGTGAGCAGTTCTTC	CASSQGAGSEQFF
TRBV6-1	TRBJ2-1	NA	NA	TGTGCCAGCAGTGATTGGATATGGGGTAACAATGAGCAGTTCTTC	CASSDWIWGNNEQFF
TRBV9	TRBJ2-2	NA	NA	TGTGCCAGCAGCCCCCGCGCAGTCGACACCGGGGAGCTGTTTTTT	CASSPRAVDTGELFF
TRBV9	TRBJ1-2	NA	NA	TGTGCCAGCAGCAGAAGCGGGGGCACCTATGGCTACACCTTC	CASSRSGGTYGYTF
TRBV7-6	TRBJ2-1	NA	NA	TGTGCCAGCAGCTTAAGAGGGATCTACAATGAGCAGTTCTTC	CASSLRGIYNEQFF
TRBV6-2/TRBV6-3	TRBJ2-1	TRBD2	NA	TGTGCCAGCAGTTATGGGCGACTAGCGGAGTTCTTC	CASSYGRLAEFF
TRBV19	TRBJ2-1	TRBD2	NA	TGTGCCAGTAGCCCGTCGGGGGGTGAGTCCTACAATGAGCAGTTCTTC	CASSPSGGESYNEQFF
TRBV9	TRBJ1-1	NA	NA	TGTGCCAGCAGCGTAGGGGGGGTAACGAACACTGAAGCTTTCTTT	CASSVGGVTNTEAFF
TRBV5-1	TRBJ2-1	NA	NA	TGCGCCAGCAGCCTTCGGGGCCCAACCTACAATGAGCAGTTCTTC	CASSLRGPTYNEQFF
TRBV24-1	TRBJ2-1	NA	NA	TGTGCCACCAGTGATTTGCGGTCCGTGGTAAATGAGCAGTTCTTC	CATSDLRSVVNEQFF
TRBV13	TRBJ2-3	NA	NA	TGTGCCAGCAGCTTAGTACAGGGATTGACAGATACGCAGTATTTT	CASSLVQGLTDTQYF
TRBV18	TRBJ1-5	TRBD1	NA	TGTGCCAGCTCACTTAGACAGGGGATGGATCAGCCCCAGCATTTT	CASSLRQGMDQPQHF
TRBV12-3/TRBV12-4	TRBJ1-2	NA	NA	TGTGCCAGCAGTCGGGAGTCTTGGGGCTACACCTTC	CASSRESWGYTF